One and the same sample provided the 2 T cell receptor beta chains below, sequenced in a study of metastatic and nonmetastatic thyroid tumors. MiXCR was used by TCRdb to re-call the PCR reads. The sample lists under 50,000 clones, approximately 17% occurring once. Thyroid surgery was performed in patients who had received no treatment beforehand. The sample consisted of tumor tissue. The receptors derive from a female donor with papillary thyroid cancer or a benign thyroid nodule (not recorded which). Some clones in this sample may be carry-over from other donors' samples.

This clone was counted many times. The gene calls are TRBV6-1 and TRBJ2-6, with 7 bases identical to TRBD2. V lost 8 bases, J lost 2 bases, and 6 bases stayed unmatched. The germline gives CDR1 MNHNS, CDR2 SASEGT. The CDR3 has 15 amino acids. The CDR3 spells CASRERGTGANVLTF. Here the CDR3 DNA reads TGTGCCAGCCGGGAGCGGGGAACTGGGGCCAACGTCCTGACTTTC.

This clone is labeled as medium-sized (0.01 to 0.1%). This chain links TRBV7-9 with TRBJ1-4; D remains unclear. Trimming removed 1 base from V and 4 bases from J, with 7 bases in between. Germline CDR1 reads SEHNR; CDR2 reads FQNEAQ (reference sequence). This CDR3 has 14 amino acids. CDR3 DNA: TGTGCCAGCAGCTTAGACAGATTTAATGAAAAACTGTTTTTT. It yields the protein CASSLDRFNEKLFF.